This T cell receptor (beta chain) emerged from a study of T cell responses to AZD1222 COVID-19 vaccine. This clone was observed a few times. Sequenced by immunoSEQ multiplex PCR; TCRdb stores in-frame clones only, minus some. The table has fewer than 200,000 clones, 80% to 90% seen once. This CDR3 is built from 16 residues. Germline V gene data show CDR1 as MGHRA and CDR2 as YSYEKL. The J segment lost 6 bases and the V segment lost 4 bases, leaving 8 bases of the junction unmatched. The clonotype comes from an adult in good health. The J gene is TRBJ2-1, the V gene TRBV4-1; 11 bases align to TRBD1. The sequenced sample was peripheral blood, obtained on day 0 of AZD1222 vaccination. CDR3 DNA: TGCGCCAGCAGCCCGGACAGGGGGCCAAGCCCCAATGAGCAGTTCTTC. It yields the protein CASSPDRGPSPNEQFF.